A selection of T cell receptor beta chains follows, all from one sample in a study of CD8 T cells in Susac syndrome. MiXCR, run by TCRdb on the immunoSEQ multiplex PCR reads, gives a single entry per CDR3 protein. Among around 280,000 distinct CDR3 sequences listed, just over 90% were seen once. Sequencing used CD4+ T cells from PBMCs. The receptors shown here come from a human donor with multiple sclerosis. CDR3s include the opening cysteine and the closing phenylalanine or tryptophan. The order of the fields is D gene, J gene, V gene, clone size, CDR3 DNA, CDR3 protein. D genes are given only for firm matches. The size entry is marked missing in some rows and otherwise reads once, few, many or a size class.

NA | TRBJ2-7 | TRBV2 | NA | TGTGCCAGCAGGGGGCGCGTGAGTGCCTACGAGCAGTACTTC | CASRGRVSAYEQYF
TRBD1 | TRBJ2-5 | TRBV12-3/TRBV12-4 | once | TGTGCCAGCGGGACAGCCGGCGGGGAGACCCAGTACTTC | CASGTAGGETQYF
NA | TRBJ1-2 | TRBV4-1 | NA | TGCGCCAGCAGCCAAGTTGGGACGGCAGGGAGTCACTATGGCTACACCTTC | CASSQVGTAGSHYGYTF
TRBD2 | TRBJ2-1 | TRBV18 | NA | TGTGCCAGCTCACCCGCGGGGGGGGTCGGCAATGAGCAGTTCTTC | CASSPAGGVGNEQFF
TRBD2 | TRBJ2-3 | TRBV7-9 | NA | TGTGCCAGCAGCATTGACGGGGGGAGAGATACGCAGTATTTT | CASSIDGGRDTQYF
NA | TRBJ1-2 | TRBV11-1 | NA | TGTGCCAGCAGCTTAGCGGCGGCACGAAATGGCTACACCTTC | CASSLAAARNGYTF
TRBD1 | TRBJ1-6 | TRBV2 | NA | TGTGCCAGCAGTGACAGGGGGCCGTGGAATTCACCCCTCCACTTT | CASSDRGPWNSPLHF
NA | TRBJ1-1 | TRBV7-2 | once | TGTGCCAGCAGCTCCACGGGGCTCAGACGCAGGGACACTGAAGCTTTCTTT | CASSSTGLRRRDTEAFF
NA | TRBJ1-1 | TRBV5-1 | NA | TGCGCCAGCAGCTTGTATGGCAGGGCCAATGAAGCTTTCTTT | CASSLYGRANEAFF
NA | TRBJ2-4 | TRBV6-2/TRBV6-3 | once | TGTGCCAGCAGTCCACCCTCCAAAAACATTCAGTACTTC | CASSPPSKNIQYF
NA | TRBJ2-1 | TRBV5-6 | NA | TGTGCCAGCGCCCGGACCACTCTCTACAATGAGCAGTTCTTC | CASARTTLYNEQFF
NA | TRBJ2-6 | TRBV7-9 | NA | TGTGCCAGCAGCTTAGCGACAACCCCTGGGGCCAACGTCCTGACTTTC | CASSLATTPGANVLTF
TRBD1 | TRBJ1-5 | TRBV12-3/TRBV12-4 | NA | TGTGCCAGCAGTTTCTCAAAGGGGGCTAGCAATCAGCCCCAGCATTTT | CASSFSKGASNQPQHF
NA | TRBJ1-5 | TRBV19 | once | TGTGCCAGTAGTATCCACAGGGTGAATCAGCCCCAGCATTTT | CASSIHRVNQPQHF
NA | TRBJ1-1 | TRBV20-1 | NA | TGCAGTGCTAGTCTGCGGGGGTCGAACACTGAAGCTTTCTTT | CSASLRGSNTEAFF
NA | TRBJ2-7 | TRBV28 | NA | TGTGCCAGCCTTGGTGGGCATGAGCAGTACTTC | CASLGGHEQYF
NA | TRBJ2-5 | TRBV5-1 | few | TGCGCCAGCAGCTTGGGGAGCGGAGAGACCCAGTACTTC | CASSLGSGETQYF
NA | TRBJ2-1 | TRBV30 | NA | TGTGCCTGGGCTTTGGGCAGGGAGGTTGAGCAGTTCTTC | CAWALGREVEQFF
NA | TRBJ1-4 | TRBV7-9 | once | TGTGCCAGCAGCTCCGAATGGGTCAAGCTTTCAACTAATGAAAAACTGTTTTTT | CASSSEWVKLSTNEKLFF
NA | TRBJ1-5 | TRBV7-2 | NA | TGTGCCAGCAGCACGCGGGGGGAGCAGCCCCAGCATTTT | CASSTRGEQPQHF
TRBD2 | TRBJ2-2 | TRBV6-1 | NA | TGTGCCAGCAGTGCCTGGACTAGGTTATCCGGGGAGCTGTTTTTT | CASSAWTRLSGELFF
NA | TRBJ1-1 | TRBV11-3 | NA | TGTGCCAGCAGCTTTTTGCGGGGACATAACACTGAAGCTTTCTTT | CASSFLRGHNTEAFF
NA | TRBJ1-1 | TRBV29-1 | NA | TGCAGCGTCGCGACAGTATCTGAAGCTTTCTTT | CSVATVSEAFF
NA | TRBJ2-7 | TRBV6-5 | NA | TGTGCCAGCAGTTACCCCGAGACAGGGCAGTACTTC | CASSYPETGQYF
NA | TRBJ1-2 | TRBV6-2/TRBV6-3 | NA | TGTGCCAGCCGTATAGGATCGAACTATGGCTACACCTTC | CASRIGSNYGYTF
NA | TRBJ2-1 | TRBV5-4 | NA | TGTGCCAGCAGCTTGGGGGGGCGCACACACAATGAGCAGCTCTTC | CASSLGGRTHNEQLF
NA | TRBJ2-1 | TRBV5-4 | NA | TGTGCCAGCAGCTTGGCGAGGGACAACTACAATGAGCAGTTCTTC | CASSLARDNYNEQFF
TRBD1 | TRBJ1-2 | TRBV19 | NA | TGTGCCAGTAGCCAGGGGGCTGCTAACTATGGCTACACCTTC | CASSQGAANYGYTF
NA | TRBJ1-1 | TRBV10-1 | NA | TGCGCCAGCAGTGACCGACATGAAGCTTTCTTT | CASSDRHEAFF
NA | TRBJ1-5 | TRBV2 | NA | TGTGCCAGCAGTGAAGGGGGGGGTTACAATCAGCCCCAGCATTTT | CASSEGGGYNQPQHF
NA | TRBJ1-1 | TRBV7-2 | NA | TGTGCCAGCAGCTTATCATTCAGGGGTAGTACTGAAGCTTTCTTT | CASSLSFRGSTEAFF
NA | TRBJ2-3 | TRBV11-2 | NA | TGTGCCAGCAGCTTAGGCCTCCCCCAGGGACTAGATACGCAGTATTTT | CASSLGLPQGLDTQYF
NA | TRBJ2-2 | TRBV4-1 | once | TGCGCCAGCAGCCAAGAATGGGGGCTTGAGAACACCGGGGAGCTGTTTTTT | CASSQEWGLENTGELFF
TRBD1 | TRBJ2-1 | TRBV16 | once | TGTGCCAGCAGCCCCGACGCACAGGGGTGGAATGAGCAGTTCTTC | CASSPDAQGWNEQFF
NA | TRBJ1-3 | TRBV5-1 | NA | TGCGCCAGCAACTTGATGGTTGGCGTAAACACCATATATTTT | CASNLMVGVNTIYF
NA | TRBJ1-5 | TRBV7-2 | NA | TGTGCCAGCAGCTTAGCGTCAGGGGGCAATCAGCCCCAGCATTTT | CASSLASGGNQPQHF
NA | TRBJ2-1 | TRBV20-1 | NA | TGCAGTGCTAGAGGTGCTCCCGTACTCAATGAGCAGTTCTTC | CSARGAPVLNEQFF
NA | TRBJ2-3 | TRBV29-1 | NA | TGCAGCGTGGGGGCGCTGGTAGGGGATACGCAGTATTTT | CSVGALVGDTQYF
NA | TRBJ2-1 | TRBV6-5 | NA | TGTGCCAGCAGCGCGACTAGATCCAGGAATGAGCAGTTCTTC | CASSATRSRNEQFF
NA | TRBJ2-2 | TRBV7-2 | NA | TGTGCCAGCAGCCGAGCCGCAGGGTTTGTTGTCGGGGAGCTGTTTTTT | CASSRAAGFVVGELFF